The 5 T cell receptor beta chains below were found in one sample sequenced in a study of early T cells in non-severe SARS-CoV-2 infection. In TCRdb, the 5' RACE reads were re-called with MiXCR into one record per CDR3 protein. The table shows tens of thousands of distinct CDR3 sequences, with about 12% occurring only once. Sequenced material: whole blood. These receptors were taken from an adult who was a healthcare worker with PCR-confirmed SARS-CoV-2 infection or an uninfected control (not recorded which).

The rearrangement uses TRBV29-1 and TRBJ2-5; D is uncertain. Germline lookup yields CDR1 SQVTM and CDR2 ANQGSEA. The CDR3 loop spans 10 amino acids. V was shortened by 6 bases and J by 5 bases, with 7 bases between the two germline ends. CDR3 bases: TGCAGCGTCAGACGGGAGACCCAGTACTTC. It yields the protein CSVRRETQYF.

This chain joins TRBV20-1 and TRBJ2-1; TRBD2 aligns across 12 bases. CDR1 and CDR2 from the germline V gene are DFQATT and SNEGSKA (reference sequence). V trimming: 1 base; J trimming: 6 bases; junction bases outside the gene matches: 1. This CDR3 comprises 14 residues. CDR3 nucleotides: TGCAGTGCTAGAGGACTAGCGGGAGTCAATGAGCAGTTCTTC. As protein: CSARGLAGVNEQFF.

This clonotype showed up just a few times. The DNA of the CDR3 is TGTGCCAGCAGCTTGTCCCCGCGGGTCTCTGGAAACACCATATATTTT. Translating it yields CASSLSPRVSGNTIYF. The chain joins TRBV5-6 to TRBJ1-3; D ambiguous. Trimming took off 1 base at V and 0 bases at J, with 11 bases between the two ends. CDR1 and CDR2 from the germline V gene are SGHDT and YYEEEE. The CDR3 is 16 amino acids.

This clonotype was picked up a small number of times. The rearrangement uses TRBV15 and TRBJ2-7, with 12 bases matching TRBD2. CDR1 and CDR2 from the germline V gene are LNHNV and YYDKDF (reference sequence). Trimming removed 0 bases from V and 7 bases from J; junction bases left unmatched: 7. This CDR3 has 16 residues. The CDR3: CATSRDTTSGSGEQYF. CDR3 in DNA: TGTGCCACCAGCAGAGATACGACTAGCGGGAGCGGTGAGCAGTACTTC.

This clonotype showed up just a few times. The chain combines TRBV9 with TRBJ2-7; 7 bases are shared with TRBD2. V trimming: 0 bases; J trimming: 2 bases; junction bases outside the gene matches: 5. The CDR3 runs to 15 residues. The germline CDR1 and CDR2 sequences are SGDLS and YYNGEE. For the CDR3, the DNA is TGTGCCAGCAGCGTAGAACCTAGCGGCGCCTACGAGCAGTACTTC. It encodes CASSVEPSGAYEQYF.